The text below deals with one TCR beta chain. This record belongs to a study of cytomegalovirus exposure and HLA in healthy donors. The PCR used 60 Vbeta and 13 Jbeta primers. TCRdb keeps only in-frame clones here, not all; method: immunoSEQ multiplex PCR. The sample has 100,000 to 150,000 clones; about 86% are singletons. This CDR3 region has 15 residues. Germline lookup yields CDR1 KGHSH and CDR2 LQKENI. The V segment lost 3 bases and the J segment 4 bases; nucleotides outside the gene matches: 4. This rearrangement joins TRBV18 to TRBJ1-5; 9 nucleotides line up with TRBD1. Material for sequencing was PBMCs. The sequence was collected from a man between 18 and 29 years old in good health and CMV-seronegative. The CDR3 loop is CASSPGTGYNQPQHF. The CDR3 DNA is TGTGCCAGCTCACCCGGGACAGGGTATAATCAGCCCCAGCATTTT.